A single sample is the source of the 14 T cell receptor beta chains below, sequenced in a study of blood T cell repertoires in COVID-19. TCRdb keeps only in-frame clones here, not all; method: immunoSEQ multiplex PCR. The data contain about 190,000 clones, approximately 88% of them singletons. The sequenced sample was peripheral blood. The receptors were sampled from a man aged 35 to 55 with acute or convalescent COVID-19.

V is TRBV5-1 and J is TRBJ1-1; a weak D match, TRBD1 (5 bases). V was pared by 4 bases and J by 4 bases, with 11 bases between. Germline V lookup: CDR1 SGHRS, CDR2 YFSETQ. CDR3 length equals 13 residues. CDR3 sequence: CASSPDRPTEAFF. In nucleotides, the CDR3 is TGCGCCAGCAGCCCCGACAGACCCACTGAAGCTTTCTTT.

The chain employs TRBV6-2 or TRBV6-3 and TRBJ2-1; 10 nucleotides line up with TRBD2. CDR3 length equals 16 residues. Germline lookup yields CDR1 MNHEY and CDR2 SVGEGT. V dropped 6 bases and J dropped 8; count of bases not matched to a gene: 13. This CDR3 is CASSSTGLAPRDEQFF. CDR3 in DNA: TGTGCCAGCAGCTCAACGGGACTAGCGCCCCGCGATGAGCAGTTCTTC.

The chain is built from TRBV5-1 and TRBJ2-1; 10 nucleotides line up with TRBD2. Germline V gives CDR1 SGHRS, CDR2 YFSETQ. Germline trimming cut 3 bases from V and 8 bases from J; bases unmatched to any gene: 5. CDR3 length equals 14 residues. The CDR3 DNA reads TGCGCCAGCAGCTCTAGCGGGGGTTTCGATGAGCAGTTCTTC. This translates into CASSSSGGFDEQFF.

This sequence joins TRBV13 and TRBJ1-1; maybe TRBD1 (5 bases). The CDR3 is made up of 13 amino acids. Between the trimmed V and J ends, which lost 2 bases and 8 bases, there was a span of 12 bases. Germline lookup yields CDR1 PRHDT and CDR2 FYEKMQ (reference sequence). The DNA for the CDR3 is TGTGCCAGCAGCTTAACCAGGGACTTAGAAGCTTTCTTT. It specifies CASSLTRDLEAFF.

The CDR3 reads CASSYLDRDLDEQFF. The CDR3 nucleotides are TGTGCCAGCAGTTACCTTGACAGGGATTTGGATGAGCAGTTCTTC. V usage is TRBV6-2 or TRBV6-3 and J usage is TRBJ2-1; TRBD1 matches at 7 bases. The CDR3 is 15 amino acids. V lost 2 bases to trimming and J lost 8 bases; unmatched junction nucleotides: 9. CDR1 is MNHEY and CDR2 is SVGEGT in the germline V gene.

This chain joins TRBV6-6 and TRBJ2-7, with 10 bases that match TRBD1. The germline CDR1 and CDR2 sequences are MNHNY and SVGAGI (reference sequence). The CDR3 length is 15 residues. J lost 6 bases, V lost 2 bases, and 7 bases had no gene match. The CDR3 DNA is TGTGCCAGCAGTTACCAGGACAGGGGGAAGTCCGAGCAGTACTTC. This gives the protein CASSYQDRGKSEQYF.

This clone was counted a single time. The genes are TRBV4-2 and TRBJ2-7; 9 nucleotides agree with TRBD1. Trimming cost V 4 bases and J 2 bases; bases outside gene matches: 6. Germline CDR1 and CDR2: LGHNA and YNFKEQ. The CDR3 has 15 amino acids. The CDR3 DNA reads TGTGCCAGCAGCCGACAGGGGGATCATCCCTACGAGCAGTACTTC. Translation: CASSRQGDHPYEQYF.

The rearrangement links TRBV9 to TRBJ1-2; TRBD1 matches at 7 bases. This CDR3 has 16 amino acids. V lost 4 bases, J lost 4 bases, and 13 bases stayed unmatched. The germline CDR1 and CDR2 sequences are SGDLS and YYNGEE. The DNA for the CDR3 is TGTGCCAGCAGCCCATTTGACAGGGTTGGCGTCTATGGCTACACCTTC. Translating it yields CASSPFDRVGVYGYTF.

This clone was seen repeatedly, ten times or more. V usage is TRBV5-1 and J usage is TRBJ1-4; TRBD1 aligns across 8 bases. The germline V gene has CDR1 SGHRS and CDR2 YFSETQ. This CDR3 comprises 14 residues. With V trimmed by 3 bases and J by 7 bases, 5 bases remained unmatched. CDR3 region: CASSSGGSGEKLFF. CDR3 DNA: TGCGCCAGCAGCTCAGGGGGCTCGGGTGAAAAACTGTTTTTT.

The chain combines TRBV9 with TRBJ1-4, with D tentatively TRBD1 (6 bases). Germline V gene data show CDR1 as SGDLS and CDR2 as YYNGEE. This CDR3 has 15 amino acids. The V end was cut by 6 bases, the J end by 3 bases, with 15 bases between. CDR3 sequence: CASKQDRKANEKLFF. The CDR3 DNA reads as TGTGCCAGCAAGCAAGACAGGAAGGCTAATGAAAAACTGTTTTTT. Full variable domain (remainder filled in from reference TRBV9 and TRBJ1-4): DSGVTQTPKHLITATGQRVTLRCSPRSGDLSVYWYQQSLDQGLQFLIQYYNGEERAKGNILERFSAQQFPDLHSELNLSSLELGDSALYFCASKQDRKANEKLFFGSGTQLSVL.

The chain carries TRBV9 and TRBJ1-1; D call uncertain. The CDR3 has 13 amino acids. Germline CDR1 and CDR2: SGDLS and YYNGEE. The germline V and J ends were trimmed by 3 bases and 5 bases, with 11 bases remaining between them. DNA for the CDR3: TGTGCCAGCAGCGGGGGAGGTACTACTGAAGCTTTCTTT. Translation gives CASSGGGTTEAFF.

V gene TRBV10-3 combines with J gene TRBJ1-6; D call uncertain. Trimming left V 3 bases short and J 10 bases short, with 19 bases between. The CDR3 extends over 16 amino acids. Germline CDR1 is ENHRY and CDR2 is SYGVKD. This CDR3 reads CAISERVAGIRSPLHF. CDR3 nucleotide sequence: TGTGCCATCAGTGAACGGGTGGCGGGGATTAGGTCACCCCTCCACTTT.

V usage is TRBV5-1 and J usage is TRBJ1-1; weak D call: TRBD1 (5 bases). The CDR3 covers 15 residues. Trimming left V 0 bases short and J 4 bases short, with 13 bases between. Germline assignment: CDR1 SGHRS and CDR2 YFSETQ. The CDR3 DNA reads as TGCGCCAGCAGCTTGGGGCAGGGATGGGGCACTGAAGCTTTCTTT. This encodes CASSLGQGWGTEAFF.

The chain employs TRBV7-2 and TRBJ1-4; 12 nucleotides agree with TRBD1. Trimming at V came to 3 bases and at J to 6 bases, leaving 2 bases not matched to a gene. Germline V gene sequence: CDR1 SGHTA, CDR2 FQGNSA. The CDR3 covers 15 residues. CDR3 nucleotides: TGTGCCAGCAGCTTTGGGACAGGGGGCGATGAAAAACTGTTTTTT. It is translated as CASSFGTGGDEKLFF. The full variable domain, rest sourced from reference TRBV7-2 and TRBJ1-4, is GAGVSQSPSNKVTEKGKDVELRCDPISGHTALYWYRQSLGQGLEFLIYFQGNSAPDKSGLPSDRFSAERTGGSVSTLTIQRTQQEDSAVYLCASSFGTGGDEKLFFGSGTQLSVL.